One T cell receptor beta chain is described in this entry. Its antigen is currently unknown. This sample is part of a study of siplizumab effects on memory and regulatory T cells. Regarding the study as a whole: Naive T cells were seemingly more diverse than memory cells, and major contributions to the alloresponse seemed to be made by them. The mapping of alloreactive clones to unstimulated subsets covered only a minor fraction of them.

J lost 0 bases, V lost 4 bases, and 22 bases had no gene match. This CDR3 comprises 22 residues. In germline, CDR1 is SGHRS, CDR2 YFSETQ. Sequencing used immunoSEQ multiplex PCR; TCRdb keeps in-frame clones, though not all of them. Of about 100,000 clones listed, around 94% were seen once; the top ten hold roughly 0.61%. Source material: Tregs sorted from blood. The genes are TRBV5-1 and TRBJ2-1; 10 nucleotides match TRBD2. The receptor's source is a human donor in good health. The CDR3 protein is CASSPIAGGLQGSRSSYNEQFF. CDR3 bases: TGCGCCAGCAGCCCTATAGCGGGAGGCCTCCAGGGGTCCCGTAGCTCCTACAATGAGCAGTTCTTC.